One sample yielded the 17 T cell receptor beta chains listed below, sequenced in a study of T cell responses to AZD1222 COVID-19 vaccine (dated by TCRdb to the early 2020s). In the paper's terms, the time point label means: baseline before first vaccination. Receptors were amplified or captured by the immunoSEQ multiplex PCR assay. In its TCRdb copy, this immuneACCESS table keeps in-frame sequences only and misses some clones. Where compared with another copy, unresolved V genes explain less than half of these, and the others have no known cause. This sample gives approximately 180,000 clones in total; around 88% of them show up just once. The ten largest clonotypes hold around 8% of the sample. The sequenced sample was peripheral blood, obtained on day 0 of AZD1222 vaccination. These receptors came from an adult in good health.

The chain links TRBV6-5 to TRBJ1-5, with TRBD1 matching 8 bases. Unmatched junction bases numbered 5, after V lost 7 bases and J lost 6 bases. CDR3 length: 13 residues. From germline, CDR1 is MNHEY and CDR2 SVGAGI. CDR3 amino acids: CASKETGAQPQHF. CDR3 DNA sequence: TGTGCCAGCAAGGAGACAGGGGCTCAGCCCCAGCATTTT.

This clone was observed a handful of times. CDR3 in amino acids: CASRPGQGYEQYF. The CDR3 DNA reads as TGTGCCAGCAGACCGGGACAGGGGTACGAGCAGTACTTC. The V gene is TRBV28, the J gene TRBJ2-7, with 10 bases aligning to TRBD1. The CDR3 is 13 amino acids. Germline V lookup: CDR1 MDHEN, CDR2 SYDVKM. V lost 6 bases to trimming and J lost 4 bases; unmatched junction nucleotides: 3.

The V gene is TRBV7-2, the J gene TRBJ1-1; D is undetermined. This CDR3 contains 14 residues. The ends were cut back, 1 base at V and 1 base at J, with 7 bases in the middle. Per the germline V gene, CDR1 is SGHTA and CDR2 is FQGNSA. The CDR3 sequence is CASSLVLGNTEAFF. CDR3 in DNA: TGTGCCAGCAGCTTAGTGTTGGGGAACACTGAAGCTTTCTTT.

The CDR3, as DNA: TGCAGCGTTGAGGGACAGGGACTTAACACCATATATTTT. As protein: CSVEGQGLNTIYF. The J gene is TRBJ1-3, the V gene TRBV29-1; 9 nucleotides align to TRBD1. Germline loops: CDR1 SQVTM, CDR2 ANQGSEA. J gave up 7 bases and V 3 bases, and 4 bases lay outside the gene matches. This CDR3 contains 13 residues.

The chain employs TRBV4-3 and TRBJ2-7; D is ambiguous. The CDR3 consists of 14 residues. The germline V gene encodes CDR1 LGHNA and CDR2 YSLEER. Trimming took off 0 bases at V and 4 bases at J, with 10 bases between the two ends. The CDR3 reads CASSQEPSRYEQYF. The CDR3 DNA reads TGCGCCAGCAGCCAAGAACCCTCGCGGTACGAGCAGTACTTC.

Of note for this clone: The junction and the germline gene differ at one end; a read error may be behind it. This chain connects TRBV7-8 to TRBJ2-7; the D gene is possibly TRBD1 (5 bases). Germline CDR1 is SGHVS and CDR2 is FQNEAQ. The CDR3 runs 13 residues. This chain's CDR3 is CASSPHLDSTVNF. The CDR3 nucleotides read TGTGCCAGCAGCCCGCACCTTGACAGCACGGTAAACTTC.

The rearrangement joins TRBV6-1 to TRBJ1-2; 10 bases are shared with TRBD1. V lost 3 bases, J lost 5 bases, and 3 bases stayed unmatched. CDR3 length: 14 amino acids. CDR1 is MNHNS, CDR2 SASEGT, per germline. The CDR3 sequence is CASSDWGQGYGYTF. The CDR3, as DNA: TGTGCCAGCAGTGATTGGGGACAGGGGTATGGCTACACCTTC.

V usage is TRBV10-1 and J usage is TRBJ2-1; tentatively, D is TRBD1 (5 bases). The CDR3 is 15 amino acids. Deletions cut 7 bases from V and 4 bases from J, with 17 bases between. Per germline, CDR1 WNHNN and CDR2 SYGVQD (reference sequence). As DNA, the CDR3 is TGCGCCAGCACCGCTTTTGGGGCAGAATACAATGAGCAGTTCTTC. Amino acids: CASTAFGAEYNEQFF.

The J gene is TRBJ1-4, the V gene TRBV4-1, with no clear D. There are 15 residues in the CDR3. Germline CDR1 reads MGHRA; CDR2 reads YSYEKL. With 0 bases removed from V and 3 bases from J, the gap between germline ends came to 8 bases. The CDR3 DNA sequence: TGCGCCAGCAGCCAAGAGGGGTTTTCTAATGAAAAACTGTTTTTT. Translated, it gives CASSQEGFSNEKLFF.

The chain combines TRBV28 with TRBJ2-3, with D unclear. Germline CDR1 MDHEN, CDR2 SYDVKM. The CDR3 loop spans 12 amino acids. Trimming left V 3 bases short and J 3 bases short, with 4 bases between. The CDR3 nucleotides are TGTGCCAGCAGTTTGGCGACAGATACGCAGTATTTT. Its translation: CASSLATDTQYF.

The chain is built from TRBV11-3 and TRBJ2-1; D possibly uses TRBD1 or TRBD2 (6 bases each). This CDR3 comprises 14 residues. CDR1 and CDR2 from the germline V gene are SGHNT and YENEEA. The germline V and J ends were trimmed by 5 bases and 5 bases, with 13 bases remaining between them. The CDR3: CASSIGGPDNEQFF. The CDR3 DNA sequence: TGTGCCAGCAGCATCGGGGGCCCAGACAATGAGCAGTTCTTC.

This clone was observed a single time. The CDR3 nucleotides read TGTGCCAGCAGTCCGCAAACAGGGTATGGCTACACCTTC. Its protein product is CASSPQTGYGYTF. V gene TRBV6-5 combines with J gene TRBJ1-2, with a weak D call TRBD1 (6 bases). This CDR3 spans 13 amino acids. Germline V gene sequence: CDR1 MNHEY, CDR2 SVGAGI. The V and J ends lost 5 bases and 5 bases respectively, with 12 bases between them.

The CDR3 nucleotides are TGTGCCAGCAGCCAAGATAAGGGACTCCGCACAGATACGCAGTATTTT. Protein sequence: CASSQDKGLRTDTQYF. V and J are TRBV3-1 (or the pseudogene TRBV3-2) and TRBJ2-3, with a weak D call TRBD2 (6 bases). Germline CDR1 reads LGHDT; CDR2 reads YNNKEL (reference sequence). The V and J ends lost 0 bases and 1 base respectively, with 11 bases between them. The CDR3 runs 16 residues.

The chain recombines TRBV4-2 with TRBJ2-7; 7 bases agree with TRBD2. The germline V gene has CDR1 LGHNA and CDR2 YNFKEQ. CDR3 length: 15 residues. The V gene end was trimmed by 0 bases and the J gene end by 4 bases; junction bases not matched to a gene: 6. Written as DNA, the CDR3 is TGTGCCAGCAGCCAAGATATCGGCGGGGGATACGAGCAGTACTTC. It yields the protein CASSQDIGGGYEQYF.

This chain connects TRBV10-3 to TRBJ1-1; D is uncertain. Germline CDR1 and CDR2: ENHRY and SYGVKD. V shed 8 bases and J shed 2 bases, with 12 bases lying between them. CDR3 length equals 13 residues. CDR3 sequence (DNA): TGTGCCATCGGAAAAGCAGGAAACACTGAAGCTTTCTTT. Residues: CAIGKAGNTEAFF.

The chain couples TRBV12-3 or TRBV12-4 to TRBJ2-5, with D hard to call. Trimming pared 7 bases from V and 5 bases from J, leaving 11 bases between. CDR3 size: 12 residues. CDR3 DNA: TGTGCCAGCAAGGGCCCCGGGGAGACCCAGTACTTC. Amino acid sequence: CASKGPGETQYF.

This chain connects TRBV6-2 or TRBV6-3 to TRBJ1-5, with TRBD1 matching 8 bases. Per germline, CDR1 MNHEY and CDR2 SVGEGT. V dropped 5 bases and J dropped 10; count of bases not matched to a gene: 7. This CDR3 has 13 residues. The CDR3 DNA is TGTGCCAGCAGTGGACAGGGCCCGTTTCCCCAGCATTTT. This codes for CASSGQGPFPQHF.